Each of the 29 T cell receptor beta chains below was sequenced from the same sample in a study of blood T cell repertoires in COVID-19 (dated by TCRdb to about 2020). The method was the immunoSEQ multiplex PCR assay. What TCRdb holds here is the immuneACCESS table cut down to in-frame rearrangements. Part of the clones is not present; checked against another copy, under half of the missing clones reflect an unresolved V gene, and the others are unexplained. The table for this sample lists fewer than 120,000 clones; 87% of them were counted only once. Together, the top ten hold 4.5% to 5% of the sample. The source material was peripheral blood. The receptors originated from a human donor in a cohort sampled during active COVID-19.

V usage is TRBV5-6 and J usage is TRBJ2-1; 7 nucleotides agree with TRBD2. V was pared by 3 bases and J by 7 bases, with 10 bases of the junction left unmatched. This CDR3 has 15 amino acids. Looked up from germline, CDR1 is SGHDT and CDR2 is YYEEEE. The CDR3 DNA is TGTGCCAGCAGCTGGTCCGGGACTACGGCGAATGAGCAGTTCTTC. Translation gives CASSWSGTTANEQFF.

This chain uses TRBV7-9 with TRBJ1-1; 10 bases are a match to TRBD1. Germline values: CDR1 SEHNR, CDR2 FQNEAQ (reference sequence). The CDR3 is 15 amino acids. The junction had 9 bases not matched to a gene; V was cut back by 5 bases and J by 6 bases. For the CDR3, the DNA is TGTGCCAGCAGCGGGCCGGGACAGGGGTGGCCTGAAGCTTTCTTT. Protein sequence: CASSGPGQGWPEAFF.

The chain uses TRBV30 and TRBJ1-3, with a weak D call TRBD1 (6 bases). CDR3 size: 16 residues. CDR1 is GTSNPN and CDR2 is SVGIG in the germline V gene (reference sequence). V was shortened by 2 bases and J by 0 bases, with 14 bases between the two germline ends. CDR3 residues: CAWSRDRPSSGNTIYF. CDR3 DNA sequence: TGTGCCTGGAGTCGTGACAGGCCAAGCTCTGGAAACACCATATATTTT.

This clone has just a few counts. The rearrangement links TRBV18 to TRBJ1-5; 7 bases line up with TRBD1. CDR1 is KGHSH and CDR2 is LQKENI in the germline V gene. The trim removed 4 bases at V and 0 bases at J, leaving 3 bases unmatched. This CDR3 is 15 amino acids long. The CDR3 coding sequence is TGTGCCAGCTCACAGGGGACAGATAGCAATCAGCCCCAGCATTTT. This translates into CASSQGTDSNQPQHF.

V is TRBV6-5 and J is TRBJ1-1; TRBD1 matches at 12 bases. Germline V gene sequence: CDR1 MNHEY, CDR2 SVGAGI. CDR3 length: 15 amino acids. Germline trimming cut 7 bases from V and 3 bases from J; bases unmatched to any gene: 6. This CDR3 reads CASMGQGAGDTEAFF. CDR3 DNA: TGTGCCAGCATGGGACAGGGGGCGGGGGACACTGAAGCTTTCTTT.

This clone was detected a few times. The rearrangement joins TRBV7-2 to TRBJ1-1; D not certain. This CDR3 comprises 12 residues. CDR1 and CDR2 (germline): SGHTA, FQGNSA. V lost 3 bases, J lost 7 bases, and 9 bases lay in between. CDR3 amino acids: CASSLQRGEAFF. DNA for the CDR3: TGTGCCAGCAGCTTGCAGCGTGGTGAAGCTTTCTTT.

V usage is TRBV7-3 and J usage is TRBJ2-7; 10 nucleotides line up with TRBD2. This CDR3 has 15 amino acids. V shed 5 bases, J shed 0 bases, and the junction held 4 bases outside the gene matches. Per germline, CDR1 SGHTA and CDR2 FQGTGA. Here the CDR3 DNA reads TGTGCCAGCAGCCCAGCGGGGGGGAGCTCCTACGAGCAGTACTTC. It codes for CASSPAGGSSYEQYF.

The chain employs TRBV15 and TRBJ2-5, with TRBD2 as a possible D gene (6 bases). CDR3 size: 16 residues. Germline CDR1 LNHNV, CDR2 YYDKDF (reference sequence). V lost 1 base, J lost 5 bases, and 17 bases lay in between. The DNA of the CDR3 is TGTGCCACCAGCAGAGCGCCGGGACTCGCCCGGGAGACCCAGTACTTC. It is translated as CATSRAPGLARETQYF.

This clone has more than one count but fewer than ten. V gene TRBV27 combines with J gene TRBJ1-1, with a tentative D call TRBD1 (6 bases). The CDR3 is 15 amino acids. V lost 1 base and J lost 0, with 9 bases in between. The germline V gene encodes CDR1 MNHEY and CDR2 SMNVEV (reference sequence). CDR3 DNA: TGTGCCAGCAGTTTATTCGGACAGATGAACACTGAAGCTTTCTTT. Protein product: CASSLFGQMNTEAFF.

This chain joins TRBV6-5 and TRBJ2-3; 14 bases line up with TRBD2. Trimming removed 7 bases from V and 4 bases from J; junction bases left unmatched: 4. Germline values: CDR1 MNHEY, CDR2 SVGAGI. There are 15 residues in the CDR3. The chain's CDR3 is CASKGTSGSSDTQYF. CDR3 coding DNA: TGTGCCAGCAAGGGGACTAGCGGGAGTTCAGATACGCAGTATTTT.

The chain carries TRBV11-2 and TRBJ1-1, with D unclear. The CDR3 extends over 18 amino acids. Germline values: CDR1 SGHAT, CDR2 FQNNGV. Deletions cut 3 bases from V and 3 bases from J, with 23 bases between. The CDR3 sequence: CASSLTQLGGVVYTEAFF. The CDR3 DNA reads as TGTGCCAGCAGCTTGACTCAGTTGGGCGGGGTGGTGTACACTGAAGCTTTCTTT.

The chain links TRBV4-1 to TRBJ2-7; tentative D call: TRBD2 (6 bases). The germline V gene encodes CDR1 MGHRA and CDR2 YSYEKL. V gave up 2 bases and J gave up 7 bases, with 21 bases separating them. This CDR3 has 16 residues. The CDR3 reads CASSQTGTPSLDEQYF. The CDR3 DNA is TGCGCCAGCAGCCAAACCGGGACTCCGAGTCTCGATGAGCAGTACTTC.

In nucleotides, the CDR3 is TGTGCCAGCAGCCAAGGACTAGGTTCCTACGAGCAGTACTTC. Translating gives CASSQGLGSYEQYF. The chain has TRBV4-2 and TRBJ2-7; D possibly corresponds to TRBD2 (6 bases). The CDR3 length is 14 residues. Germline CDR1 reads LGHNA; CDR2 reads YNFKEQ. V lost 1 base to trimming and J lost 1 base, with 8 bases between them.

The CDR3 loop reads CATSREATRYQETQYF. The CDR3 DNA reads TGTGCCACCAGCAGAGAGGCGACAAGGTACCAAGAGACCCAGTACTTC. This chain connects TRBV15 to TRBJ2-5; unclear D gene. With 0 bases removed from V and 0 bases from J, the gap between germline ends came to 11 bases. CDR1 and CDR2 (germline): LNHNV, YYDKDF (reference sequence). The CDR3 extends over 16 amino acids.

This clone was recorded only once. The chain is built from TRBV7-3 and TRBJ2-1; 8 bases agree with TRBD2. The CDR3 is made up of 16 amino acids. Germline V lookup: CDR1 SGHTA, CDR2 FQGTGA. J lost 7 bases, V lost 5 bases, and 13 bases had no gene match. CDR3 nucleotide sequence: TGTGCCAGCAGCCCCTGGTTCGGGAGGGATTTGAATGAGCAGTTCTTC. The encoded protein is CASSPWFGRDLNEQFF.

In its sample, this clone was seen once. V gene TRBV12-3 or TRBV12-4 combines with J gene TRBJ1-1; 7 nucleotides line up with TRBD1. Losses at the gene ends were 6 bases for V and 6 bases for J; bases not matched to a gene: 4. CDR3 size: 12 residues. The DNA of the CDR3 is TGTGCCAGCAGGGGGACAGTCTCTGAAGCTTTCTTT. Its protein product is CASRGTVSEAFF.

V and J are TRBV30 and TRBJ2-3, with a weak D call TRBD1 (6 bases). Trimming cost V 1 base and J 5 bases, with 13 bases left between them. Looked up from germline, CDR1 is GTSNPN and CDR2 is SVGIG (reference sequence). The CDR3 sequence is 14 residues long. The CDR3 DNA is TGTGCCTGGAGTGGGTGGGGGCCCGGAGATACGCAGTATTTT. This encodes CAWSGWGPGDTQYF.

The CDR3: CASSEGGVRGTEAFF. The CDR3 bases are TGTGCCAGCAGTGAAGGGGGGGTCAGGGGCACTGAAGCTTTCTTT. The chain links TRBV25-1 to TRBJ1-1; a possible D gene is TRBD1 (6 bases). The CDR3 extends over 15 amino acids. Trimming took off 2 bases at V and 4 bases at J, with 14 bases between the two ends. The germline V gene has CDR1 MGHDK and CDR2 SYGVNS.

The CDR3 spells CASSQGQEANEKLFF. Here the CDR3 DNA reads TGCGCCAGCAGCCAAGGGCAGGAGGCGAATGAAAAACTGTTTTTT. This sequence joins TRBV4-1 and TRBJ1-4; the D is unclear. This CDR3 is 15 amino acids long. Trimming cost V 1 base and J 5 bases, with 11 bases left between them. Germline values: CDR1 MGHRA, CDR2 YSYEKL.

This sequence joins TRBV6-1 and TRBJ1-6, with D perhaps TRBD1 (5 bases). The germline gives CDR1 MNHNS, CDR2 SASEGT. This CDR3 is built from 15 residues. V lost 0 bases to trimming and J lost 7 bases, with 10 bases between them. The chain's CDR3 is CASSEAGGGNSPLHF. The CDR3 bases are TGTGCCAGCAGTGAAGCGGGGGGTGGCAATTCACCCCTCCACTTT.

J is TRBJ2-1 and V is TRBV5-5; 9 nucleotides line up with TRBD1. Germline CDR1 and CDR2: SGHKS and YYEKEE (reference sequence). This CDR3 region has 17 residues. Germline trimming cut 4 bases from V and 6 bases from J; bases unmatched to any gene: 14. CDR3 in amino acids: CASSPRPGQGSLNEQFF. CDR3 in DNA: TGTGCCAGCAGCCCTAGGCCCGGACAGGGGAGTCTCAATGAGCAGTTCTTC. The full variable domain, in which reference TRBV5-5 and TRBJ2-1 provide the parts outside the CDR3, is DAGVTQSPTHLIKTRGQQVTLRCSPISGHKSVSWYQQVLGQGPQFIFQYYEKEERGRGNFPDRFSARQFPNYSSELNVNALLLGDSALYLCASSPRPGQGSLNEQFFGPGTRLTVL.

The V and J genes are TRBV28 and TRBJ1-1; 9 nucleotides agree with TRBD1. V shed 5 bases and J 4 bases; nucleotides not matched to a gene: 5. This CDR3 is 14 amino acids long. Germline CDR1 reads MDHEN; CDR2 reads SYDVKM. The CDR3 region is CASSHRGRFTEAFF. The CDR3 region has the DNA TGTGCCAGCAGTCACAGGGGGCGCTTCACTGAAGCTTTCTTT.

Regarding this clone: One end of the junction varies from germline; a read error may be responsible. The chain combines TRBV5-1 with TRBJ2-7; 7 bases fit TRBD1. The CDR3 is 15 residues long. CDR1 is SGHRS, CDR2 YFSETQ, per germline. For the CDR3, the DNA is TGCGCCAGCAGCTTGGTAGGGGGCGACTCCTCCGAGCAGTACTTC. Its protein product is CASSLVGGDSSEQYF.

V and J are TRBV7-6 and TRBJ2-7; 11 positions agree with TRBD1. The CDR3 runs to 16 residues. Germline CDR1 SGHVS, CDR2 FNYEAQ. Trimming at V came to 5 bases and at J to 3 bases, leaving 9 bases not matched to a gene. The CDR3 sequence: CASSTPDRGRNYEQYF. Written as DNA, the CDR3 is TGTGCCAGCAGCACCCCGGACAGGGGGCGAAACTACGAGCAGTACTTC. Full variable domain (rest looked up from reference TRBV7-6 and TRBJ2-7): GAGVSQSPRYKVTKRGQDVALRCDPISGHVSLYWYRQALGQGPEFLTYFNYEAQQDKSGLPNDRFSAERPEGSISTLTIQRTEQRDSAMYRCASSTPDRGRNYEQYFGPGTRLTVT.

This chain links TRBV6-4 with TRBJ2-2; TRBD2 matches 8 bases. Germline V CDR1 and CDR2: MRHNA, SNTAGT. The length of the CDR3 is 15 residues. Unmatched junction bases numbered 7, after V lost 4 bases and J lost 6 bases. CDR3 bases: TGTGCCAGCAGTGCTACGACTAGCGTATCCGGGGAGCTGTTTTTT. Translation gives CASSATTSVSGELFF.

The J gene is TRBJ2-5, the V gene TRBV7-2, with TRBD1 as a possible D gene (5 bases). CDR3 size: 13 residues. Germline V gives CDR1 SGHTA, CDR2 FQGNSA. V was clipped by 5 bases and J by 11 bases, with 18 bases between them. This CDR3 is CASSLEAQGVQYF. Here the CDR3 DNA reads TGTGCCAGCAGCCTCGAGGCCCAGGGTGTACAGTACTTC.

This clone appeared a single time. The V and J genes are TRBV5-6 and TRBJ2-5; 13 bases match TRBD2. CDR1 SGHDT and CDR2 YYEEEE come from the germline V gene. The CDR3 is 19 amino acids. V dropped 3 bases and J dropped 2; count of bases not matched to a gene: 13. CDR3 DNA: TGTGCCAGCAGCTCCAACCGAGGACTAGCGGGGGCCGAACAAGAGACCCAGTACTTC. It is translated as CASSSNRGLAGAEQETQYF.

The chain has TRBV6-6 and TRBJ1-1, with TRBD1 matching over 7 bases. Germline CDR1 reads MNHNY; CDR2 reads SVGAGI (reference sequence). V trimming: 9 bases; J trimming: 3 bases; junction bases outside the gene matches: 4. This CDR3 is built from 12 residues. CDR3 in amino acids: CASDQGDTEAFF. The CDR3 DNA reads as TGTGCCAGTGATCAGGGGGACACTGAAGCTTTCTTT.

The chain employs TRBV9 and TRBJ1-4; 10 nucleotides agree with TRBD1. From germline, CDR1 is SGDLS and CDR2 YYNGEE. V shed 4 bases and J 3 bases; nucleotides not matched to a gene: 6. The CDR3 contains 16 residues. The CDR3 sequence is CASSLWGTGANEKLFF. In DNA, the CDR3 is TGTGCCAGCAGCTTATGGGGGACAGGGGCTAATGAAAAACTGTTTTTT.